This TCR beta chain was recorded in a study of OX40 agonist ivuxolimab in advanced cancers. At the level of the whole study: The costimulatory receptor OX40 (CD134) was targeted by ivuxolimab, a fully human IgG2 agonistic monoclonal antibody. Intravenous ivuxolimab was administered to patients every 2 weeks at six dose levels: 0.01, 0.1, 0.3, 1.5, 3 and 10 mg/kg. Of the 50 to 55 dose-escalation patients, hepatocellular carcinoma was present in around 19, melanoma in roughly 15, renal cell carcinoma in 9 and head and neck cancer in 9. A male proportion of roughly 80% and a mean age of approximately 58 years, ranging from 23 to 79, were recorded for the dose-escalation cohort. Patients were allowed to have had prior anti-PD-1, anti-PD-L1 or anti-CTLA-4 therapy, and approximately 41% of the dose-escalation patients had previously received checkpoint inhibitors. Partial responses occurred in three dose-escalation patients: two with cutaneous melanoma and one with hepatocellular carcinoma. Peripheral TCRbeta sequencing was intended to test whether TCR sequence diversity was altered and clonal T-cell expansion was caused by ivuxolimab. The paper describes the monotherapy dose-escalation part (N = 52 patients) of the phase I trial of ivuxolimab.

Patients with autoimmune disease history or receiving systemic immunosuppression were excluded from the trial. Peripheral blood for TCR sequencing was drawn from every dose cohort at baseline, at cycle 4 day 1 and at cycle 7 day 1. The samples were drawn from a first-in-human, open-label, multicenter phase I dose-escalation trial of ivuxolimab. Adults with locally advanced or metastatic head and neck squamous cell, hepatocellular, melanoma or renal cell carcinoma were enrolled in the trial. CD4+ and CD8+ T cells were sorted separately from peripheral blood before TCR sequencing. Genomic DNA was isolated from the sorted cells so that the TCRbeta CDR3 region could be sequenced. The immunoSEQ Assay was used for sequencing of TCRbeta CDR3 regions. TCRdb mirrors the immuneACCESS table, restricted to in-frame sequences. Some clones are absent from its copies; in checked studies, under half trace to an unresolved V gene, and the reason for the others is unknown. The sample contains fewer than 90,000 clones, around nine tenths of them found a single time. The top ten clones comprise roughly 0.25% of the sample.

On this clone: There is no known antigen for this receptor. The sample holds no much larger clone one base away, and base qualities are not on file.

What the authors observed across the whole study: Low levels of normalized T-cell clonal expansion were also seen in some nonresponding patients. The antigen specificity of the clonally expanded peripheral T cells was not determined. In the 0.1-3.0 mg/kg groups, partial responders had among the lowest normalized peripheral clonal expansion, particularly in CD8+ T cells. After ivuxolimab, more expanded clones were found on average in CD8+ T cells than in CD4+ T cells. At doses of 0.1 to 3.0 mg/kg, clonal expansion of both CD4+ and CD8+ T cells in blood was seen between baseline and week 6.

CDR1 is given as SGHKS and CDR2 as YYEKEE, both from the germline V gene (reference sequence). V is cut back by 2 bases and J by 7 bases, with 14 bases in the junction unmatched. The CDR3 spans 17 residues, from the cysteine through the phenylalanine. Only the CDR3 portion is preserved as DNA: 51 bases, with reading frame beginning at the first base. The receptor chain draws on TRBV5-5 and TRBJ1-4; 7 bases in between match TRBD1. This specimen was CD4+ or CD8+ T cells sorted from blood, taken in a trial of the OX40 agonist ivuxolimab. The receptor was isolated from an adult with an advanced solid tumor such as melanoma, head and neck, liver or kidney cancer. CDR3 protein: CASSFRPPTGTGEKLFF. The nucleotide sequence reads TGTGCCAGCAGCTTCCGACCACCGACAGGGACGGGTGAAAAACTGTTTTTT.